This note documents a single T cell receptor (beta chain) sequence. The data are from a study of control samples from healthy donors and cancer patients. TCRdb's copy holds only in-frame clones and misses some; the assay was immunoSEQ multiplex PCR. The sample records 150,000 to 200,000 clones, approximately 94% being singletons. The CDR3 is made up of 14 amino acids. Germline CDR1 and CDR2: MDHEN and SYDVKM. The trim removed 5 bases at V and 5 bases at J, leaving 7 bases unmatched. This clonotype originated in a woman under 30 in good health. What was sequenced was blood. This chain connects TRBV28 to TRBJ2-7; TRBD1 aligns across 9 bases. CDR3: CASSIRTGAHEQYF. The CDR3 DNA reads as TGTGCCAGCAGTATCCGGACAGGGGCCCACGAGCAGTACTTC.